This T cell receptor beta chain was identified during a study of T cell responses to AZD1222 COVID-19 vaccine. Trimming took 1 base from V and 4 from J; bases not matched to a gene: 13. Germline CDR1 is LGHNA and CDR2 is YSLEER. The CDR3 length is 18 residues. The repertoire was sequenced with immunoSEQ multiplex PCR; TCRdb's copy has only in-frame clones and lacks some. The sample holds 150,000 or so clones; roughly 92% are singletons and the top ten take 3.6%. The material was peripheral blood, obtained 28 days after the second AZD1222 dose. The source of this sequence is an adult who received the AZD1222 COVID-19 vaccine. The chain uses TRBV4-3 and TRBJ2-3, with 8 bases that match TRBD1. The CDR3 DNA follows: TGCGCCAGCAGCCAAGGGGTCCGAGCAGGGGGCGGCGCAGATACGCAGTATTTT. This codes for CASSQGVRAGGGADTQYF.